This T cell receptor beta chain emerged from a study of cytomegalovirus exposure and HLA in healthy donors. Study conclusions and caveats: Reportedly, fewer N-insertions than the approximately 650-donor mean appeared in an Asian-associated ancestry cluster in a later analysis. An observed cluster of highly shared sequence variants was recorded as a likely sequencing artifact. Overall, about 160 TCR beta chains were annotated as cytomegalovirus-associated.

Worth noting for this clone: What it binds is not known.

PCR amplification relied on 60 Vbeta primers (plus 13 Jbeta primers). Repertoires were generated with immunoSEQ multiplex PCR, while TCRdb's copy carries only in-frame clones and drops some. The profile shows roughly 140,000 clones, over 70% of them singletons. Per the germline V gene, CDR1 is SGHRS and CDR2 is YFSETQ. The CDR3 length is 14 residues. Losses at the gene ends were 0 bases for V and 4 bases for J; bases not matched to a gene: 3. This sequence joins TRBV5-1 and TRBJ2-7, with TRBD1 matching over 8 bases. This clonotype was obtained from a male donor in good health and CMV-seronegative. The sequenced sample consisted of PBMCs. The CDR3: CASSLVGQVYEQYF. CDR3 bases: TGCGCCAGCAGCTTGGTGGGACAGGTTTACGAGCAGTACTTC.